This TCR beta chain was sequenced during a study of blood T cell repertoires in COVID-19. The overall study: T cells, B-cell-depleted T cells, or PBMCs supplied cDNA or gDNA.

As handled by the study authors: From reference gene primer amplification, estimates of nucleated cell counts were derived. Here immunoSEQ multiplex PCR was the method, and the copy in TCRdb shows in-frame clones only, minus some. The V and J calls and clone size are taken from that table; D and trimming were inferred from the DNA. The sample gives 200,000 to 250,000 clones, 82% of which show up once; around 3.4% is in the top ten. Germline values: CDR1 MDHEN, CDR2 SYDVKM. CDR3 length: 15 amino acids. V was clipped by 3 bases and J by 8 bases; unmatched bases: 5. Cohorts were assigned according to the clinical history that participants reported.

The chain uses TRBV28 and TRBJ2-1; 12 bases match TRBD2. The sequencing input was PBMCs or T cells enriched from blood (not recorded which). This TCR came from a woman aged 60-70 years who had recovered from COVID-19. The CDR3 bases are TGTGCCAGCAGTTTGACTAGCGGGAGTGGGGATGAGCAGTTCTTC. Its protein product is CASSLTSGSGDEQFF.